Listed below are T cell receptor beta chains from one sample, sequenced in a study of T cells after yellow fever vaccination. TCRdb ran MiXCR on the 5' RACE reads and lists one entry per CDR3 protein. The top ten clones hold around an eighth of a sample with just under 600,000 distinct CDR3 sequences, 13% of them seen once. Sequenced here: PBMCs, sampled on the day of the yellow fever booster vaccination. The receptors were sampled from a man younger than 40 who received the YFV17D yellow fever vaccine. CDR3s include the opening cysteine and the closing phenylalanine or tryptophan. A D gene is named only where the DNA matches it firmly. Where a row states a size, it is once, few, many or the class of an expanded clone; other rows omit it.

V	D	size	J	DNA	CDR3
TRBV30	NA	once	TRBJ2-1	TGTGCCTGGAGTCCAACATTCGGTTTCTCCTACAATGAGCAGTTCTTC	CAWSPTFGFSYNEQFF
TRBV29-1	TRBD1	few	TRBJ2-1	TGCAGCTTAGTCAAACAGGGGGCTAGGAATGAGCAGTTCTTC	CSLVKQGARNEQFF
TRBV6-6	TRBD1	NA	TRBJ2-7	TGTGCCAGCAGAAACAGGGGGTTCGAGCAGTACTTC	CASRNRGFEQYF
TRBV7-8	TRBD2	NA	TRBJ2-7	TGTGCCAGCAGCCCTGTGGGTAGCGGGAGCTCCTACGAGCAGTACTTC	CASSPVGSGSSYEQYF
TRBV20-1	TRBD1	NA	TRBJ2-4	TGCAGTGCAAACCTGCCAAGACAGGGGGCGACTACGGAAAACATTCAGTACTTC	CSANLPRQGATTENIQYF
TRBV7-9	NA	many	TRBJ2-5	TGTGCCAGCAGCTTAGCGAGTATCAAAGAGACCCAGTACTTC	CASSLASIKETQYF
TRBV6-5	NA	few	TRBJ2-7	TGTGCCAGCAGTTACTCAGGGGGGTTTTCCTACGAGCAGTACTTC	CASSYSGGFSYEQYF
TRBV9	NA	NA	TRBJ1-1	TGTGCCAGCAGCGTGGGTGGCGTCCCTTCTGAAGCTTTCTTT	CASSVGGVPSEAFF
TRBV7-2	TRBD2	NA	TRBJ2-1	TGTGCCAGCATCCTGTTAGCGGGAGGGCATAATGAGCAGTTCTTC	CASILLAGGHNEQFF
TRBV10-3	NA	few	TRBJ1-5	TGTGCCATCAGTGAGTCACAGACCAATCAGCCCCAGCATTTT	CAISESQTNQPQHF
TRBV24-1	NA	few	TRBJ2-6	TGTGCCACTAGACGAAAAGGGGCCAACGTCCTGACTTTC	CATRRKGANVLTF
TRBV28	TRBD2	NA	TRBJ2-7	TGTGCCAGCAGTTCCCCCGGGACTAGCGGGTTCTCCTACGAGCAGTACTTC	CASSSPGTSGFSYEQYF
TRBV19	NA	NA	TRBJ2-2	TGTGCCAGTAGTAGAATCGACACCGGGGAGCTGTTTTTT	CASSRIDTGELFF
TRBV3-1	TRBD2	many	TRBJ2-1	TGTGCCAGCAGCCCAGCGGGAGCACGCGACGGTGAGCAGTTCTTC	CASSPAGARDGEQFF
TRBV20-1	NA	NA	TRBJ2-7	TGCAGTGCTAGGAGGGACGTTTACGAGCAGTACTTC	CSARRDVYEQYF
TRBV5-6	TRBD2	NA	TRBJ2-3	TGTGCCAGCAGCTTCGGGACTAGCTTGGATACGCAGTATTTT	CASSFGTSLDTQYF
TRBV6-1	NA	NA	TRBJ1-2	TGTGCCGCCACGAAGCTAGGGGCAGGCTATGGCTACACCTTC	CAATKLGAGYGYTF
TRBV4-2	NA	NA	TRBJ2-1	TGTGCCAGCAGCCTAATAGTAGGCAATGAGCAGTTCTTC	CASSLIVGNEQFF
TRBV5-1	TRBD1	NA	TRBJ2-2	TGCGCCAGCAGCCGGACAGGGGGCGGCAACACCGGGGAGCTGTTTTTT	CASSRTGGGNTGELFF
TRBV12-3/TRBV12-4	NA	many	TRBJ1-1	TGTGCCAGCAGTTTAGCGGGCACTGAAGCTTTCTTT	CASSLAGTEAFF
TRBV9	TRBD1	NA	TRBJ2-2	TGTGCCAGCAGCCATAAGACCGGGACAGCGAACACCGGGGAGCTGTTTTTT	CASSHKTGTANTGELFF
TRBV5-1	TRBD1	many	TRBJ2-5	TGCGCCAGCAGCGGGACAGACCAAGAGACCCAGTACTTC	CASSGTDQETQYF
TRBV5-1	TRBD2	NA	TRBJ2-3	TGCGCCAGCAGCTTGGACTCGGGAGGCGGGGATACGCAGTATTTT	CASSLDSGGGDTQYF
TRBV12-3/TRBV12-4	NA	NA	TRBJ2-5	TGTGCCAGCAGCGCACAGACGGGGCAAGAGACCCAGTACTTC	CASSAQTGQETQYF
TRBV11-2	TRBD1	few	TRBJ2-7	TGTGCCAGCAGCCGCTGGGACAGGGGTTTGAGAACCTCCTACGAGCAGTACTTC	CASSRWDRGLRTSYEQYF
TRBV6-5	TRBD2	few	TRBJ2-3	TGTGCCAGCAGTTACTTCTCGGCGGGAGCCGGGCCAGATACGCAGTATTTT	CASSYFSAGAGPDTQYF
TRBV4-3	NA	many	TRBJ1-2	TGCGCCAGCAGTCCAAAAAGGGCAGTCTATGGCTACACCTTC	CASSPKRAVYGYTF
TRBV2	NA	NA	TRBJ2-1	TGTGCCAGCAGTGCCCCCGGGACCCCCGACAATGAGCAGTTCTTC	CASSAPGTPDNEQFF
TRBV3-1	TRBD2	NA	TRBJ2-1	TGTGCCAGCAGCCAGGGACTAGCATCCGAGCAGTTCTTC	CASSQGLASEQFF
TRBV7-9	NA	few	TRBJ2-5	TGTGCCAGCAGCTTATCGGCGACAGAGGGCTACTTC	CASSLSATEGYF
TRBV7-2	NA	many	TRBJ2-1	TGTGCCAGCAGCGGTAGGGTCGGGAATGAGCAGTTCTTC	CASSGRVGNEQFF
TRBV12-3/TRBV12-4	NA	few	TRBJ1-6	TGTGCCAGCAGCACCGGACACACACCCCTCCACTTT	CASSTGHTPLHF